This T cell receptor (beta chain) came from a study of T-cell reconstitution after alpha-beta-depleted transplantation in children (dated by TCRdb to the mid-2010s). Some background on the complete study: Using TCR repertoire profiling, the study followed T-cell immune reconstitution in a quantitative way in children after TCRalphabeta/CD19-depleted allogeneic hematopoietic cell transplantation. General findings and caveats noted by the study authors: The apparently early alphabetaT-cell count recovery about two months after transplant was reportedly dependent on only several hundred rapidly expanded clones derived from non-depleted graft cells. The high TCRbeta diversity at day 60 in some patients was ascribed to recipient T cells and intrathymic progenitors that had survived conditioning. Hyperexpanded clone frequencies declined over subsequent months; after one year, T-cell counts and TCRbeta diversity were mostly attributed to newly produced T cells.

The CDR3 starts with the cysteine, ends with the phenylalanine, and has 14 residues. This entry keeps only the CDR3 DNA: 42 bases, framed from base 1. From a lookup of the germline V gene (reference sequence), CDR1 and CDR2 are SEHNR and FQNEAQ. The junction carries 6 bases between V and J, which are trimmed by 1 base and 0 bases respectively. Interpreted using the paper, the treatment or condition label stands for: allogeneic hematopoietic cell transplantation with graft depleted of TCRalphabeta T cells and CD19 B cells. Transplant recipients were children who received TCRalphabeta/CD19-depleted allogeneic hematopoietic cell grafts. The receptor library was made with PCR. Sequencing instrument: Illumina HiSeq 2500. Molecular barcoding was employed in the preparation of TCR libraries, with unique molecular identifiers being used to normalize TCRbeta repertoire quantification. TCRdb applied fastp at Q25 and MiXCR to the public reads, then kept only in-frame beta chains. Each CDR3 protein appears once, grouped with its most common genes and DNA. The sample table contains about 160,000 distinct CDR3 sequences; only one count was recorded for around 10% of them. The ten largest clones represent about 13% of the sample.

Turning to this clonotype: The target of this receptor is not known. No quality values exist for individual bases; no much larger clone is one base distant.

Material: PBMCs, obtained before TCRalphabeta/CD19-depleted stem cell transplant. This clonotype was obtained from a boy between 2 and 10 years old with acute myeloid leukemia, due to receive a stem cell transplant. In this chain, TRBV7-9 is recombined with TRBJ1-1; the D gene cannot be named for sure. The CDR3 here reads CASSLVAVNTEAFF. The DNA sequence reads TGTGCCAGCAGCTTAGTTGCAGTGAACACTGAAGCTTTCTTT.